The 24 T cell receptor beta chains given below trace back to one sample, sequenced in a study of shared clonotypes between healthy human individuals. Generated by immunoSEQ multiplex PCR, the TCRdb table keeps only in-frame clones and is missing some. Of about 1 million clones listed, 70% to 80% are singletons. The sample comprised memory CD4+ T cells sorted from blood. The subset here: CD45RA-negative fraction. The receptors derive from a man aged 18 to 35 in good health.

The chain is built from TRBV30 and TRBJ1-5, with TRBD1 matching over 7 bases. J lost 8 bases, V lost 3 bases, and 13 bases had no gene match. The CDR3 runs to 15 residues. Germline V gives CDR1 GTSNPN, CDR2 SVGIG (reference sequence). The CDR3 is CAWSGGDSPREPQHF. The CDR3 bases are TGTGCCTGGAGCGGGGGGGACAGCCCAAGGGAGCCCCAGCATTTT.

The chain employs TRBV7-9 and TRBJ2-1, with 8 bases lining up with TRBD1. Per germline, CDR1 SEHNR and CDR2 FQNEAQ (reference sequence). CDR3 size: 15 residues. Unmatched junction bases numbered 9, after V lost 5 bases and J lost 6 bases. CDR3 nucleotides: TGTGCCAGCAGCCCCGGGACAGGTATCGCCAATGAGCAGTTCTTC. Translation: CASSPGTGIANEQFF.

The CDR3 is CASSETSGSGADTQYF. The CDR3 region has the DNA TGTGCCAGCAGTGAAACTAGCGGGAGTGGAGCAGATACGCAGTATTTT. The chain carries TRBV25-1 and TRBJ2-3; 11 bases are shared with TRBD2. CDR1 and CDR2 from the germline V gene are MGHDK and SYGVNS. V lost 2 bases, J lost 4 bases, and 5 bases stayed unmatched. The CDR3 extends over 16 amino acids.

This clone was counted once. This chain joins TRBV15 and TRBJ2-6; D not certain. This CDR3 region has 14 residues. Trimming took 4 bases from V and 1 from J, leaving 5 bases between them. The germline V gene encodes CDR1 LNHNV and CDR2 YYDKDF (reference sequence). The CDR3 loop is CATSKASGANVLTF. CDR3 sequence (DNA): TGTGCCACCAGCAAAGCGTCTGGGGCCAACGTCCTGACTTTC.

The chain links TRBV9 to TRBJ1-1; D not certain. The germline gives CDR1 SGDLS, CDR2 YYNGEE. Trimming stripped 3 bases from V and 11 bases from J, with 20 bases between. The CDR3 is 14 residues long. CDR3 amino acids: CASSALSEGGSAFF. CDR3 coding DNA: TGTGCCAGCAGCGCACTTTCGGAGGGTGGGTCGGCTTTCTTT.

This clone was found a few times. The chain couples TRBV6-1 to TRBJ2-1, with D perhaps matching TRBD2 (5 bases). Trimming took 8 bases from V and 1 from J, leaving 12 bases between them. The CDR3 runs to 14 residues. CDR1 is MNHNS, CDR2 SASEGT, per germline. In nucleotides, the CDR3 is TGTGCCAGCTTTGAAGGAGGATCCTACAATGAGCAGTTCTTC. Translated, it gives CASFEGGSYNEQFF.

This clone has more than one count but fewer than ten. V is TRBV4-1 and J is TRBJ1-1; 8 bases are a match to TRBD1. The CDR3 totals 14 residues. Germline V gives CDR1 MGHRA, CDR2 YSYEKL. V dropped 0 bases and J dropped 10; count of bases not matched to a gene: 7. CDR3 region: CASSQEGQVLGAFF. The CDR3 DNA is TGCGCCAGCAGCCAAGAGGGACAGGTCCTTGGAGCTTTCTTT.

The rearrangement joins TRBV5-8 to TRBJ2-1; 9 positions agree with TRBD2. This CDR3 region has 16 residues. CDR1 is SGHTS and CDR2 is YDEGEE in the germline V gene. J was trimmed by 6 bases and V by 4 bases; bases with no gene match: 11. The CDR3 DNA follows: TGTGCCAGCAGCAAAAGACTGGGTAGCGGGAGCAATGAGCAGTTCTTC. It yields the protein CASSKRLGSGSNEQFF.

The chain employs TRBV27 and TRBJ2-3; D remains unclear. The CDR3 is made up of 14 amino acids. CDR1 is MNHEY, CDR2 SMNVEV, per germline (reference sequence). V was clipped by 3 bases and J by 1 base, with 8 bases between them. The CDR3 loop is CASSLRMGTDTQYF. In nucleotides, the CDR3 is TGTGCCAGCAGTTTGCGCATGGGCACAGATACGCAGTATTTT.

This rearrangement joins TRBV15 to TRBJ2-1, with D unclear. This CDR3 spans 14 amino acids. The V and J ends lost 3 bases and 4 bases respectively, with 10 bases between them. Germline V gene data show CDR1 as LNHNV and CDR2 as YYDKDF (reference sequence). DNA of the CDR3: TGTGCCACCAGCAGTCCCCAAGAGTACAATGAGCAGTTCTTC. Its protein product is CATSSPQEYNEQFF.

The chain combines TRBV6-1 with TRBJ1-5; 11 nucleotides agree with TRBD1. Germline CDR1 reads MNHNS; CDR2 reads SASEGT. Trimming at V came to 3 bases and at J to 15 bases, leaving 10 bases not matched to a gene. The CDR3 runs 14 residues. This chain's CDR3 is CASSEGTGGALRHF. The CDR3 DNA sequence: TGTGCCAGCAGTGAGGGGACAGGGGGGGCCCTGAGGCATTTT.

Ten or more counts support this clone. This same CDR3 is encoded by further DNA sequences in the sample. The V call is TRBV11-2, the J call TRBJ2-7; TRBD2 aligns across 11 bases. Unmatched junction bases numbered 3, after V lost 5 bases and J lost 3 bases. This CDR3 has 14 residues. The germline CDR1 and CDR2 sequences are SGHAT and FQNNGV. The chain's CDR3 is CASSPGTSGYEQYF. The CDR3 DNA reads TGTGCCAGCAGCCCCGGGACTAGCGGCTACGAGCAGTACTTC. Supplemented by reference TRBV11-2 and TRBJ2-7, the full variable domain reads EAGVAQSPRYKIIEKRQSVAFWCNPISGHATLYWYQQILGQGPKLLIQFQNNGVVDDSQLPKDRFSAERLKGVDSTLKIQPAKLEDSAVYLCASSPGTSGYEQYFGPGTRLTVT.

This clone was detected once. This chain connects TRBV10-2 to TRBJ1-2; D remains unclear. CDR1 and CDR2 (germline): WSHSY, SAAADI. CDR3 length: 12 amino acids. V was cut by 7 bases and J by 3 bases, with 9 bases left in between. CDR3 sequence: CASTQTDYGYTF. In DNA form, the CDR3 reads TGCGCCAGCACCCAGACTGACTATGGCTACACCTTC.

This sequence joins TRBV18 and TRBJ2-7, with D uncertain. Trimming took off 5 bases at V and 4 bases at J, with 15 bases between the two ends. CDR3 length equals 14 residues. Germline V gives CDR1 KGHSH, CDR2 LQKENI. The CDR3 here is CASSSIKGGYEQYF. Here the CDR3 DNA reads TGTGCCAGCTCATCAATAAAGGGCGGTTACGAGCAGTACTTC.

This clone was counted only a few times. V usage is TRBV27 and J usage is TRBJ2-3; 7 positions agree with TRBD1. The CDR3 length is 15 residues. The trim removed 4 bases at V and 0 bases at J, leaving 4 bases unmatched. Looked up from germline, CDR1 is MNHEY and CDR2 is SMNVEV (reference sequence). CDR3 DNA: TGTGCCAGCAGTTCCGACAGGGTTAGCACAGATACGCAGTATTTT. This gives the protein CASSSDRVSTDTQYF.

The V and J genes are TRBV7-8 and TRBJ2-3, with 9 bases aligning to TRBD2. V lost 1 base, J lost 2 bases, and 4 bases stayed unmatched. CDR1 and CDR2 from the germline V gene are SGHVS and FQNEAQ. The CDR3 is 16 residues long. The CDR3 DNA reads as TGTGCCAGCAGCTTAGAAGGCGGGAGGGCCACAGATACGCAGTATTTT. It yields the protein CASSLEGGRATDTQYF.

This clone was detected only a few times. This rearrangement joins TRBV11-2 to TRBJ1-6; 7 nucleotides match TRBD1. Unmatched junction bases numbered 7, after V lost 0 bases and J lost 8 bases. Germline loops: CDR1 SGHAT, CDR2 FQNNGV. The CDR3 contains 16 residues. CDR3 coding DNA: TGTGCCAGCAGCTTAGATATTGGACAGGCCCATTCACCCCTCCACTTT. Translating it yields CASSLDIGQAHSPLHF.

V and J are TRBV2 and TRBJ1-6; D not resolved. The CDR3 runs 15 residues. From germline, CDR1 is SNHLY and CDR2 FYNNEI. Between the trimmed V and J ends, which lost 4 bases and 0 bases, there was a span of 7 bases. The CDR3 reads CASSGADSYNSPLHF. CDR3 in DNA: TGTGCCAGCAGTGGGGCGGACTCCTATAATTCACCCCTCCACTTT.

In its sample, this clone was seen once. The genes are TRBV9 and TRBJ1-3; the D gene is possibly TRBD1 (6 bases). Germline V gene lookup returns CDR1 SGDLS and CDR2 YYNGEE. This CDR3 region has 18 residues. The ends were cut back, 3 bases at V and 9 bases at J, with 28 bases in the middle. The CDR3 DNA follows: TGTGCCAGCAGCGCCAACCAGTGGGGGCAGGGTCGCGGGGGCACCATATATTTT. Translated: CASSANQWGQGRGGTIYF.

Note on this clone: This may be a read error: a much more frequent sequence differs by one nucleotide. Other DNA sequences of this sample code for an identical CDR3. The rearrangement uses TRBV7-2 and TRBJ1-1; no clear D. V dropped 2 bases and J dropped 1 base, with 5 bases sitting between them. Germline CDR1 SGHTA, CDR2 FQGNSA. The CDR3 is made up of 13 amino acids. CDR3 nucleotides: TGTGCCAGCAGCTTAACAGAGAACACTGAAGCTTTCTTT. Protein sequence: CASSLTENTEAFF.

The rearrangement joins TRBV6-6 to TRBJ1-2, with D unresolved. The CDR3 is 15 residues long. V lost 0 bases, J lost 6 bases, and 14 bases lay in between. The V gene's germline CDR1 is MNHNY and CDR2 SVGAGI (reference sequence). The CDR3 coding sequence is TGTGCCAGCAGTTACTCGACCGGCGAGGCCCATGGCTACACCTTC. Amino acids: CASSYSTGEAHGYTF.

The chain couples TRBV7-2 to TRBJ2-3; D gene ambiguous. The CDR3 contains 17 residues. Germline CDR1 is SGHTA and CDR2 is FQGNSA. The ends were cut back, 4 bases at V and 1 base at J, with 18 bases in the middle. CDR3: CASSSPRLTGRTDTQYF. CDR3 bases: TGTGCCAGCAGCTCCCCCCGTTTGACGGGTCGCACAGATACGCAGTATTTT. The variable domain in full, with the rest retrieved from reference TRBV7-2 and TRBJ2-3, is GAGVSQSPSNKVTEKGKDVELRCDPISGHTALYWYRQSLGQGLEFLIYFQGNSAPDKSGLPSDRFSAERTGGSVSTLTIQRTQQEDSAVYLCASSSPRLTGRTDTQYFGPGTRLTVL.

This clone was found a few times. The chain couples TRBV10-1 to TRBJ2-3, with D perhaps matching TRBD1 (6 bases). Germline lookup yields CDR1 WNHNN and CDR2 SYGVQD (reference sequence). The CDR3 runs 14 residues. V was cut by 2 bases and J by 2 bases, with 8 bases left in between. The CDR3: CASSENRATDTQYF. The CDR3 bases are TGCGCCAGCAGTGAGAACAGGGCCACAGATACGCAGTATTTT.

This clone has at least ten counts. Other nucleotide sequences in the sample specify the same CDR3. V and J are TRBV10-3 and TRBJ2-1, with D perhaps TRBD1 or TRBD2 (5 bases each). Trimming pared 2 bases from V and 8 bases from J, leaving 16 bases between. This CDR3 has 15 amino acids. Germline V gives CDR1 ENHRY, CDR2 SYGVKD. This chain's CDR3 is CAISEGQGVRDEQFF. As DNA, the CDR3 is TGTGCCATCAGTGAGGGGCAGGGAGTTAGAGATGAGCAGTTCTTC.